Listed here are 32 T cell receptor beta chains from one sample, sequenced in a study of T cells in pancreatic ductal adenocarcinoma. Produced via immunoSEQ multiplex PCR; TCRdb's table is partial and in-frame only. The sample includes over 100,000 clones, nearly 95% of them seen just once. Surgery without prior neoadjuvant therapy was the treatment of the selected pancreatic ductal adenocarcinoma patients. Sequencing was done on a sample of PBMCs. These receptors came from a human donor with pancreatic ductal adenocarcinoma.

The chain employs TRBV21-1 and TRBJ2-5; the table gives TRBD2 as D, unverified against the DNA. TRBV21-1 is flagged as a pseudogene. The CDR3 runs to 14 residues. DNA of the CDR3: TGTGCCAGCAGCAGAGGAAGAATCCAAGAGACCCAGTACTTC. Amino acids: CASSRGRIQETQYF.

Here the CDR3 reads CASTKGGYNEQFF. CDR3 in DNA: TGTGCCAGCACGAAAGGGGGCTACAATGAGCAGTTCTTC. The chain uses TRBV2 and TRBJ2-1; D perhaps matches TRBD1 (6 bases). This CDR3 contains 13 residues. CDR1 is SNHLY, CDR2 FYNNEI, per germline. Trimming left V 7 bases short and J 3 bases short, with 10 bases between.

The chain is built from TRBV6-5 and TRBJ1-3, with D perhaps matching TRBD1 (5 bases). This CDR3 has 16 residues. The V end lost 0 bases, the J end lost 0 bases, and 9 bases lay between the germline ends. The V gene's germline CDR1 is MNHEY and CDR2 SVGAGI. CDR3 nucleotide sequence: TGTGCCAGCAGTTACTCGCGGGGCGGCTCTGGAAACACCATATATTTT. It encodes CASSYSRGGSGNTIYF.

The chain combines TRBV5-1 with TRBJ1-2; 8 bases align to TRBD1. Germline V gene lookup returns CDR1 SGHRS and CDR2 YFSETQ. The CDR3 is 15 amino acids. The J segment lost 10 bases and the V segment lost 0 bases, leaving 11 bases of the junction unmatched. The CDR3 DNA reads TGCGCCAGCAGCTTGGATTCCCCAGGGGGCGAGAACTACACCTTC. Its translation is CASSLDSPGGENYTF.

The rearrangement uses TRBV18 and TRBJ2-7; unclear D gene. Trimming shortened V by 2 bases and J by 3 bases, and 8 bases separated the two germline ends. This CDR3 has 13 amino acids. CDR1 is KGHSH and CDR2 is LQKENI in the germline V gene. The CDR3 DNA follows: TGTGCCAGCTCACCAGGTAGTGACTACGAGCAGTACTTC. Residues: CASSPGSDYEQYF.

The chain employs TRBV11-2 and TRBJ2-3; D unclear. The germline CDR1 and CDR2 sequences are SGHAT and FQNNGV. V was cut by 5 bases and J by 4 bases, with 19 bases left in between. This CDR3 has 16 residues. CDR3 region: CASSPRLTESSDTQYF. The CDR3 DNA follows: TGTGCCAGCAGCCCCCGGTTGACGGAGAGCTCAGATACGCAGTATTTT.

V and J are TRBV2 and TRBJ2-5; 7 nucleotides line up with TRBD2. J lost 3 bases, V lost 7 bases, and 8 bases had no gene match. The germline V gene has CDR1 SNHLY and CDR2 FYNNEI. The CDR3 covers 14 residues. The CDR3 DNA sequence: TGTGCCAGCAAAGCGGGAAAGGCAGAAGAGACCCAGTACTTC. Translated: CASKAGKAEETQYF.

The CDR3 region is CASSSLAETQYF. CDR3 DNA: TGTGCCAGCAGCTCCCTAGCGGAGACCCAGTACTTC. The rearrangement uses TRBV7-8 and TRBJ2-5, with a possible D match to TRBD2 (6 bases). The V gene lost 4 bases and the J gene lost 5 bases, with 8 bases spanning the gap. The length of the CDR3 is 12 residues. Germline lookup yields CDR1 SGHVS and CDR2 FQNEAQ.

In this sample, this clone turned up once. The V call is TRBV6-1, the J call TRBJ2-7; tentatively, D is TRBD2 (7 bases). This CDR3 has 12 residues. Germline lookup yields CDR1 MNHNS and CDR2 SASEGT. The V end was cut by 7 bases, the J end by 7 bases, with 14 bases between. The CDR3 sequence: CASKAGAQEQYF. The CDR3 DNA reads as TGTGCCAGCAAGGCGGGGGCTCAGGAGCAGTACTTC.

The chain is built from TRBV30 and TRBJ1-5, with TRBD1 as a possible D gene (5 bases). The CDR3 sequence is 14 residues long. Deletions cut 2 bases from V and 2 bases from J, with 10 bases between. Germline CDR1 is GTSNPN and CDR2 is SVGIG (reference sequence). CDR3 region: CAWSRGGGNQPQHF. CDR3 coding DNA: TGTGCCTGGAGTCGAGGAGGGGGCAATCAGCCCCAGCATTTT.

The CDR3 nucleotides read TGCGCCAGCACAAAAAATCCAGGGGACCCTAGCACAGATACGCAGTATTTT. Encoded protein: CASTKNPGDPSTDTQYF. This sequence joins TRBV23-1 and TRBJ2-3; a weak D match, TRBD1 (6 bases). Being an ORF, TRBV23-1 has a function that is uncertain. This CDR3 has 17 residues. V was trimmed by 7 bases and J by 0 bases, leaving 20 bases between them.

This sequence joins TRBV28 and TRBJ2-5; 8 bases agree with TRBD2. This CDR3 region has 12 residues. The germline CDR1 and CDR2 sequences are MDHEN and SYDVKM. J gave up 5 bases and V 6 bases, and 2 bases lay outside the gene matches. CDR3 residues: CASSTGGETQYF. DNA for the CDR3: TGTGCCAGCAGCACGGGGGGGGAGACCCAGTACTTC.

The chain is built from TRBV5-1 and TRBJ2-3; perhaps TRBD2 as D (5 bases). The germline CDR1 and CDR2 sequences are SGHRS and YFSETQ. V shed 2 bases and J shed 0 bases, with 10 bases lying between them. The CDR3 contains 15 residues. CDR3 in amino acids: CASSFAGLSTDTQYF. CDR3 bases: TGCGCCAGCAGCTTTGCGGGCCTGAGCACAGATACGCAGTATTTT.

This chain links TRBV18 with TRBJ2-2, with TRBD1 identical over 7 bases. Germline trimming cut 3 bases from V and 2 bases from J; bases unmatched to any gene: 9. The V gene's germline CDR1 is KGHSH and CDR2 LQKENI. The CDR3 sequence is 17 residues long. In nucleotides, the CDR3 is TGTGCCAGCTCACCCCCGGGACAGAGTCTAAACACCGGGGAGCTGTTTTTT. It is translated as CASSPPGQSLNTGELFF.

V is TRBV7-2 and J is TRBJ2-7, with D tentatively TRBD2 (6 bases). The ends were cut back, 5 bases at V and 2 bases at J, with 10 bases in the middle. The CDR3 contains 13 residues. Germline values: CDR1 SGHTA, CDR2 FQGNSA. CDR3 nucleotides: TGTGCCAGCAGCCCCGGGGGACCCTACGAGCAGTACTTC. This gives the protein CASSPGGPYEQYF.

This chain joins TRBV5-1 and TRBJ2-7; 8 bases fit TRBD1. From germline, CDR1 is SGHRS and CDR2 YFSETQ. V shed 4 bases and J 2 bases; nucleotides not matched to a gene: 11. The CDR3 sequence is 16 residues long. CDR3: CASSQQAGQGPYEQYF. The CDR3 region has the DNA TGCGCCAGCAGCCAACAAGCAGGACAGGGCCCCTACGAGCAGTACTTC.

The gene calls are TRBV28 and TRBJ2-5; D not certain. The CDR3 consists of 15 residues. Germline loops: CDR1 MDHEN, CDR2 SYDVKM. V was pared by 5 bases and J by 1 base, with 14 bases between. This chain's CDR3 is CASSPGPRSQETQYF. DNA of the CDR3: TGTGCCAGCAGTCCAGGCCCCCGATCCCAAGAGACCCAGTACTTC.

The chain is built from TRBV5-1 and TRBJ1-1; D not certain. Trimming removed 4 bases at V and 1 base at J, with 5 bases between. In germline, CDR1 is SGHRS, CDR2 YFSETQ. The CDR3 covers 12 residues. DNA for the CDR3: TGCGCCAGCAGCCGGGGGAACACTGAAGCTTTCTTT. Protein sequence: CASSRGNTEAFF.

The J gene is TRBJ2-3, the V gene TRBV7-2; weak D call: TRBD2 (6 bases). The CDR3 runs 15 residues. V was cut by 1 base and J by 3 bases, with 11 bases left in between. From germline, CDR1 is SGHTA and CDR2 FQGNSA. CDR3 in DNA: TGTGCCAGCAGCTTAGTTTTCAGCGGGACAGATACGCAGTATTTT. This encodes CASSLVFSGTDTQYF.

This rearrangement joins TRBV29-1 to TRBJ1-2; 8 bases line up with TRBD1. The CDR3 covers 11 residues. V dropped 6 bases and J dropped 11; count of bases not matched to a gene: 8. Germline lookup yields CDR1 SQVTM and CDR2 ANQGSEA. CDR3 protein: CSVGQGLSYTF. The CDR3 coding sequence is TGCAGCGTCGGACAGGGTCTCTCTTACACCTTC.

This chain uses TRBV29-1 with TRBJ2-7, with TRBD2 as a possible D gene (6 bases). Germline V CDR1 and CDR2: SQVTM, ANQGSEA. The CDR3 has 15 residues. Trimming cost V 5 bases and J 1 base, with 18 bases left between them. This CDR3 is CSVFSSGTPSYEQYF. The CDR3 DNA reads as TGCAGCGTTTTTTCCTCCGGGACTCCTTCCTACGAGCAGTACTTC.

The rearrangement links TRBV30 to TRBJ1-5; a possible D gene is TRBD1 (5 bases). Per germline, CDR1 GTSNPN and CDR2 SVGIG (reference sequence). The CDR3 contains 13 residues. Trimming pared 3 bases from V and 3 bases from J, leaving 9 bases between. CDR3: CAWSSGINQPQHF. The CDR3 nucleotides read TGTGCCTGGAGCTCAGGGATCAATCAGCCCCAGCATTTT.

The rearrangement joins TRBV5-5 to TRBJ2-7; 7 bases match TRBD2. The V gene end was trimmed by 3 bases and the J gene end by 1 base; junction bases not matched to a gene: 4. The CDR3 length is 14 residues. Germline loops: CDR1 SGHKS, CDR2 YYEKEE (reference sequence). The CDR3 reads CASSSRAGSYEQYF. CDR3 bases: TGTGCCAGCAGCTCTCGAGCGGGATCCTACGAGCAGTACTTC.

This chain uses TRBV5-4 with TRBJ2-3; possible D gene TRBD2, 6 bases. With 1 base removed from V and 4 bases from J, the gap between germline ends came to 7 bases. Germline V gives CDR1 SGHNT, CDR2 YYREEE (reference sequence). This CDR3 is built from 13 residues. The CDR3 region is CASSLRGSDTQYF. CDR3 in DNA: TGTGCCAGCAGCTTGCGGGGGTCAGATACGCAGTATTTT. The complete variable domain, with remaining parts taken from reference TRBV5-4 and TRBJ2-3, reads ETGVTQSPTHLIKTRGQQVTLRCSSQSGHNTVSWYQQALGQGPQFIFQYYREEENGRGNFPPRFSGLQFPNYSSELNVNALELDDSALYLCASSLRGSDTQYFGPGTRLTVL.

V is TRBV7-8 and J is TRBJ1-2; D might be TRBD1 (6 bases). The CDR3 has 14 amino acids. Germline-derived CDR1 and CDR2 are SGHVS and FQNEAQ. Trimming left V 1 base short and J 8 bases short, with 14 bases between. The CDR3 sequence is CASSLDPQGGGYTF. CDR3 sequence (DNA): TGTGCCAGCAGCTTAGATCCACAGGGTGGAGGCTACACCTTC.

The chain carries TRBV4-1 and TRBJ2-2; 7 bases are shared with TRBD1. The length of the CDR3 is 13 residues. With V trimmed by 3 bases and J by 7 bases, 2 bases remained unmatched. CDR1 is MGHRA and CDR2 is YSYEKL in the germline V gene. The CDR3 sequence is CASSQGTVGELFF. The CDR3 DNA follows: TGCGCCAGCAGCCAGGGGACAGTCGGGGAGCTGTTTTTT.

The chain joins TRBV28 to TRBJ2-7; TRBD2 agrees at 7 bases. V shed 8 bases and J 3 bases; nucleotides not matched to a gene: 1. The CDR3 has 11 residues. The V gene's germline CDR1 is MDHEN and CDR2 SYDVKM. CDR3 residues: CASSGGYEQYF. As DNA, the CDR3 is TGTGCCAGCTCGGGGGGCTACGAGCAGTACTTC.

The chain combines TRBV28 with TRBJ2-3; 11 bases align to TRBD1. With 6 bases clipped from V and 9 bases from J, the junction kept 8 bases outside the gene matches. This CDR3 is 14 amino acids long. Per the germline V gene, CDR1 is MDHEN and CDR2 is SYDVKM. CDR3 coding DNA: TGTGCCAGCAGCTTAGGACAGGGGGCTGACACGCAGTATTTT. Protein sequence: CASSLGQGADTQYF.

CDR3 bases: TGCGCCAGCAGCAACTTGGGACAGGGGTCTCGCGAGCAGTACTTC. Translated, it gives CASSNLGQGSREQYF. V gene TRBV10-2 combines with J gene TRBJ2-7; 10 positions match TRBD1. The CDR3 sequence is 15 residues long. Germline lookup yields CDR1 WSHSY and CDR2 SAAADI. The junction had 11 bases not matched to a gene; V was cut back by 6 bases and J by 6 bases.

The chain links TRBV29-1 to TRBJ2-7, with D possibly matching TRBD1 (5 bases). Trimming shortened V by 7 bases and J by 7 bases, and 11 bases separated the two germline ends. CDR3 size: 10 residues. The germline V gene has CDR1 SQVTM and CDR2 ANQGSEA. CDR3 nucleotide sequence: TGCAGCGCCGAGCAGGGAGAGCAGTACTTC. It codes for CSAEQGEQYF.

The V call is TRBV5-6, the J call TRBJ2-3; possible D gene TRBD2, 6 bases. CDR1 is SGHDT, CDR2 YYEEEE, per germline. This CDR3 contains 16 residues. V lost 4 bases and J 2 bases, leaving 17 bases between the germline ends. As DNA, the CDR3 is TGTGCCAGCAGCGAATCCGGGACTTCCCACACAGATACGCAGTATTTT. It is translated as CASSESGTSHTDTQYF.

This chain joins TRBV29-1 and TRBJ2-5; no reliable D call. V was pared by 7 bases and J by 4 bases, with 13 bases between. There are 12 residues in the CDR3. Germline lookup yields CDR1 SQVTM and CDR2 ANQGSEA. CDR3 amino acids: CSDSASSETQYF. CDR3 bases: TGCAGCGATTCTGCGTCCTCAGAGACCCAGTACTTC.